This TCR beta chain was obtained from a study of T cells in Graves' hyperthyroidism and ophthalmopathy. Across the study: Peripheral blood collection took place at initial diagnosis, before any treatment.

Findings and limits, study-wide: Blood held most thyroid clonotypes expanded above 0.001 frequency. Using 13 V-J features, a model discriminated ophthalmopathy from stable hyperthyroidism.

This clonotype was observed many times. Its antigen is as yet unknown. V shed 0 bases and J shed 2 bases, with 14 bases lying between them. The length of the CDR3 is 16 residues. Germline V lookup: CDR1 LGHNA, CDR2 YSLEER. There were TCR beta CDR3 regions amplified from RNA transcripts. HTBI primers were used for first-round RT-PCR of the TCR CDR3. Each CDR3 protein is one row after TCRdb ran MiXCR on the multiplex PCR reads. The sample contains roughly 240,000 distinct CDR3 sequences, about 17% of which appear only once. This clonotype was obtained from a woman aged 18-30 years with Graves' ophthalmopathy. The chain recombines TRBV4-3 with TRBJ2-7, with D perhaps matching TRBD1 (6 bases). The sample comprised blood. The DNA for the CDR3 is TGCGCCAGCAGCCAAGATTTGGCAGGGGCAGCCTACGAGCAGTACTTC. Translating gives CASSQDLAGAAYEQYF.